This T cell receptor beta chain was observed in a study of cytomegalovirus exposure and HLA in healthy donors. Whole-study findings and limits: In an earlier analysis, productive rearrangement rates for most beta V segments clustered near 87% or 30%.

This clone was detected only a few times. The antigen remains unidentified. The PCR had 60 Vbeta and 13 Jbeta primers. Profiling relied on immunoSEQ multiplex PCR, and the TCRdb table lists in-frame clones only, not all of them. The profile shows about 140,000 clones, about 80% of them singletons. V was clipped by 10 bases and J by 5 bases, with 18 bases between them. Germline-derived CDR1 and CDR2 are MNHEY and SMNVEV (reference sequence). The CDR3 covers 14 residues. The TCR was taken from a woman between 35 and 50 years old in good health and CMV-seronegative. Sequenced input: PBMCs. The chain uses TRBV27 and TRBJ2-1, with D possibly being TRBD1 (6 bases). The CDR3 region has the DNA TGTGCCACCGGGTCGGGGCAGGGGAACAATGAGCAGTTCTTC. Residues: CATGSGQGNNEQFF.